One T cell receptor beta chain is described in this entry. This entry is derived from a study of blood T cell repertoires in COVID-19. V lost 1 base, J lost 3 bases, and 0 bases stayed unmatched. Per the germline V gene, CDR1 is SGHTA and CDR2 is FQGNSA. This CDR3 spans 15 amino acids. This table comes from immunoSEQ multiplex PCR, and its TCRdb copy is limited to in-frame clones, with some not included. Seen here are roughly 280,000 clones, over 80% observed once, and the top ten hold roughly 4.5%. The V call is TRBV7-2, the J call TRBJ2-3; 11 bases map to TRBD2. The clonotype comes from a man between 60 and 75 years old who had recovered from COVID-19. The sample taken for sequencing was peripheral blood. The CDR3 sequence: CASSLGLAGTDTQYF. CDR3 DNA: TGTGCCAGCAGCTTAGGACTAGCGGGGACAGATACGCAGTATTTT.